This is a list of T cell receptor beta chains from one sample in a study of cytomegalovirus exposure and HLA in healthy donors. The repertoire was sequenced with immunoSEQ multiplex PCR; TCRdb's copy has only in-frame clones and lacks some. Of roughly 130,000 clones listed, 80% are singletons. The sequencing sample was made of PBMCs. The origin of the receptors is a male donor in good health and CMV-seropositive. Each CDR3 is given with its conserved first and last residue. The order of the fields is V gene, J gene, D gene, clone size, CDR3 DNA, CDR3 protein. The D gene is left open where the match is weak. Only part of the rows carry a size: once, few, many, or a class if the clone is expanded.

V gene: TRBV7-3; J gene: TRBJ1-2; D gene: .; clone size: .; CDR3 DNA: TGTGCCAGCAGCACCGGCAGGGGCGGCTATGGCTACACCTTC; CDR3 protein: CASSTGRGGYGYTF
V gene: TRBV4-3; J gene: TRBJ2-1; D gene: TRBD2; clone size: .; CDR3 DNA: TGCGCCAGCAGCCAGGGACTAGCGGTCAATGAGCAGTTCTTC; CDR3 protein: CASSQGLAVNEQFF
V gene: TRBV2; J gene: TRBJ2-3; D gene: TRBD1; clone size: .; CDR3 DNA: TGTGCCAGCAGGGCTACAGGGGGAGAAACAGATACGCAGTATTTT; CDR3 protein: CASRATGGETDTQYF
V gene: TRBV6-5; J gene: TRBJ2-3; D gene: .; clone size: .; CDR3 DNA: TGTGCCAGCAGTTCCGACTCGTGGAGCACAGATACGCAGTATTTT; CDR3 protein: CASSSDSWSTDTQYF
V gene: TRBV4-1; J gene: TRBJ2-7; D gene: TRBD2; clone size: .; CDR3 DNA: TGCGCCAGCAGCCAAGACTGGGTGCCTAGCGGGCGGTACGAGCAGTACTTC; CDR3 protein: CASSQDWVPSGRYEQYF
V gene: TRBV11-3; J gene: TRBJ1-1; D gene: TRBD1; clone size: .; CDR3 DNA: TGTGCCAGCAGCTTAGAAGGGACAGGGGAACCGAACACTGAAGCTTTCTTT; CDR3 protein: CASSLEGTGEPNTEAFF
V gene: TRBV6-5; J gene: TRBJ2-7; D gene: TRBD2; clone size: .; CDR3 DNA: TGTGCCAGCAGCGGGACTAGCGGGGGGGCTCACGAGCAGTACTTC; CDR3 protein: CASSGTSGGAHEQYF
V gene: TRBV19; J gene: TRBJ2-2; D gene: .; clone size: once; CDR3 DNA: TGTGCCAGTAGATATACAGGGTTCACCGGGGAGCTGTTTTTT; CDR3 protein: CASRYTGFTGELFF
V gene: TRBV7-9; J gene: TRBJ1-4; D gene: TRBD1; clone size: .; CDR3 DNA: TGTGCCAGCAGCGGAGGGACAGGGCGCGAAAAACTGTTTTTT; CDR3 protein: CASSGGTGREKLFF
V gene: TRBV11-2; J gene: TRBJ2-1; D gene: TRBD2; clone size: .; CDR3 DNA: TGTGCCAGCAGCTTAGGGGCCAGCGGGAGTATCGGTGAGCAGTTCTTC; CDR3 protein: CASSLGASGSIGEQFF
V gene: TRBV5-6; J gene: TRBJ2-7; D gene: .; clone size: .; CDR3 DNA: TGTGCCAGCAGCCCACCGGGAAAAGGGCCCTACGAGCAGTACTTC; CDR3 protein: CASSPPGKGPYEQYF
V gene: TRBV28; J gene: TRBJ1-5; D gene: .; clone size: .; CDR3 DNA: TGTGCCAGCAGGCATACGGGTTCGGGCAATCAGCCCCAGCATTTT; CDR3 protein: CASRHTGSGNQPQHF
V gene: TRBV19; J gene: TRBJ1-3; D gene: TRBD1; clone size: .; CDR3 DNA: TGTGCCAGTACCCTGGGGACAGCTGTTCGAAACACCATATATTTT; CDR3 protein: CASTLGTAVRNTIYF
V gene: TRBV7-2; J gene: TRBJ2-5; D gene: .; clone size: .; CDR3 DNA: TGTGCCAGCAGCTCAGGCCCTTACCAAGAGACCCAGTACTTC; CDR3 protein: CASSSGPYQETQYF
V gene: TRBV19; J gene: TRBJ2-3; D gene: .; clone size: .; CDR3 DNA: TGTGCCAGTAGTATGGGGGGACCCGGCACGGATACGCAGTATTTT; CDR3 protein: CASSMGGPGTDTQYF
V gene: TRBV5-4; J gene: TRBJ2-3; D gene: .; clone size: once; CDR3 DNA: TGTGCCAGCAGCTTGGCGGTAGTAGCGGAAGATACGCAGTATTTT; CDR3 protein: CASSLAVVAEDTQYF
V gene: TRBV27; J gene: TRBJ2-1; D gene: TRBD2; clone size: .; CDR3 DNA: TGTGCCAGCAGTTTCGTCTCCACTAGCGGCTACAATGAGCAGTTCTTC; CDR3 protein: CASSFVSTSGYNEQFF
V gene: TRBV5-1; J gene: TRBJ1-1; D gene: .; clone size: .; CDR3 DNA: TGCGCCAGCAGCTTGGTAGGGGGAGAGGGCACTGAAGCTTTCTTT; CDR3 protein: CASSLVGGEGTEAFF
V gene: TRBV7-9; J gene: TRBJ2-2; D gene: TRBD2; clone size: .; CDR3 DNA: TGTGCCAGCAGCTTTTTGCAGCGGGGGAACACCGGGGAGCTGTTTTTT; CDR3 protein: CASSFLQRGNTGELFF
V gene: TRBV9; J gene: TRBJ2-2; D gene: .; clone size: .; CDR3 DNA: TGTGCCAGCAATTCTGCGACCGGGGAGCTGTTTTTT; CDR3 protein: CASNSATGELFF
V gene: TRBV7-2; J gene: TRBJ2-1; D gene: .; clone size: .; CDR3 DNA: TGTGCCAGCATCGGTGTGTCCTACAATGAGCAGTTCTTC; CDR3 protein: CASIGVSYNEQFF
V gene: TRBV12-5; J gene: TRBJ1-1; D gene: TRBD1; clone size: .; CDR3 DNA: TGTGCTAGTGGTTTGGGGCACAGGGGCTCGGGGAACACTGAAGCTTTCTTT; CDR3 protein: CASGLGHRGSGNTEAFF
V gene: TRBV6-1; J gene: TRBJ1-2; D gene: TRBD1; clone size: .; CDR3 DNA: TGTGCCAGCAGTGAAGTATGGGGACAGGGAAACTATGGCTACACCTTC; CDR3 protein: CASSEVWGQGNYGYTF
V gene: TRBV5-4; J gene: TRBJ1-1; D gene: TRBD1; clone size: once; CDR3 DNA: TGTGCCAGCAGCTTGGCAGGGGGCAGGACTGAAGCTTTCTTT; CDR3 protein: CASSLAGGRTEAFF